This T cell receptor (beta chain) was captured by sequencing in a study of cytomegalovirus exposure and HLA in healthy donors. The study ran its PCR with 60 Vbeta and 13 Jbeta primers. Sequencing used immunoSEQ multiplex PCR; TCRdb keeps in-frame clones, though not all of them. The data show 150,000 to 200,000 clones, approximately 80% seen once. This clone was recorded only once. The sample carries other DNA sequences with the same CDR3. There are 15 residues in the CDR3. V trimming: 4 bases; J trimming: 5 bases; junction bases outside the gene matches: 8. The V gene's germline CDR1 is MDHEN and CDR2 SYDVKM.

The material sequenced was PBMCs. The V and J genes are TRBV28 and TRBJ2-5; 9 nucleotides match TRBD2. This clonotype originated in a woman between 40 and 55 years old in good health and CMV-seronegative. CDR3 coding DNA: TGTGCCAGCAGTTCCCTGGCGGGAGGGCGGGAGACCCAGTACTTC. It specifies CASSSLAGGRETQYF.